The 20 T cell receptor beta chains below all came from one sample that was sequenced in a study of T cell responses to AZD1222 COVID-19 vaccine. Clones were sequenced by immunoSEQ multiplex PCR, and TCRdb holds only the in-frame ones, with some missing. The data show about 86,000 clones, approximately 90% seen once. This sample comprised peripheral blood, obtained 28 days after the second AZD1222 dose. These TCRs come from an adult who received the AZD1222 COVID-19 vaccine.

The chain employs TRBV4-3 and TRBJ1-1; D is unclear. Germline V gives CDR1 LGHNA, CDR2 YSLEER. This CDR3 has 15 residues. V gave up 0 bases and J gave up 0 bases, with 8 bases separating them. DNA of the CDR3: TGCGCCAGCAGCCAAGATTGGAGATTGAACACTGAAGCTTTCTTT. This encodes CASSQDWRLNTEAFF.

This chain joins TRBV5-4 and TRBJ1-2; 9 positions agree with TRBD1. The CDR3 is 16 amino acids. Unmatched junction bases numbered 10, after V lost 0 bases and J lost 7 bases. Germline loops: CDR1 SGHNT, CDR2 YYREEE (reference sequence). CDR3 nucleotides: TGTGCCAGCAGCTTGGGGACAGGGGTGAGGGCTTTTGGCTACACCTTC. Amino acid sequence: CASSLGTGVRAFGYTF.

The chain recombines TRBV5-1 with TRBJ1-1; the match to TRBD1 covers 11 bases. CDR1 is SGHRS and CDR2 is YFSETQ in the germline V gene. The CDR3 totals 13 residues. The J segment lost 10 bases and the V segment lost 5 bases, leaving 7 bases of the junction unmatched. In DNA, the CDR3 is TGCGCCAGCAGACCCCCCGGGACAGGGGGAGCTTTCTTT. This codes for CASRPPGTGGAFF.

The chain employs TRBV2 and TRBJ2-4; 9 bases fit TRBD1. CDR1 is SNHLY, CDR2 FYNNEI, per germline. This CDR3 has 17 residues. V dropped 2 bases and J dropped 2; count of bases not matched to a gene: 7. CDR3 in DNA: TGTGCCAGCAGTGAATACAGGGGGCGGTTGACCAAAAACATTCAGTACTTC. Protein product: CASSEYRGRLTKNIQYF.

V usage is TRBV6-6 and J usage is TRBJ2-3; D gene ambiguous. The CDR3 is 12 amino acids. Germline V gene sequence: CDR1 MNHNY, CDR2 SVGAGI (reference sequence). With 5 bases removed from V and 9 bases from J, the gap between germline ends came to 12 bases. For the CDR3, the DNA is TGTGCCAGCAGTACGGAGTCCGGAACGCAGTATTTT. Protein sequence: CASSTESGTQYF.

This chain joins TRBV5-8 and TRBJ1-5; D is perhaps TRBD1 (6 bases). The V end was cut by 6 bases, the J end by 6 bases, with 19 bases between. The germline gives CDR1 SGHTS, CDR2 YDEGEE. The CDR3 is 15 residues long. The chain's CDR3 is CASTSMWGQGQPQHF. The CDR3 region has the DNA TGTGCCAGCACAAGCATGTGGGGGCAGGGTCAGCCCCAGCATTTT. The whole variable domain, remainder taken from reference TRBV5-8 and TRBJ1-5, is EAGVTQSPTHLIKTRGQQATLRCSPISGHTSVYWYQQALGLGLQFLLWYDEGEERNRGNFPPRFSGRQFPNYSSELNVNALELEDSALYLCASTSMWGQGQPQHFGDGTRLSIL.

The gene calls are TRBV2 and TRBJ2-3; the match to TRBD2 covers 9 bases. With V trimmed by 6 bases and J by 2 bases, 6 bases remained unmatched. This CDR3 contains 15 residues. From germline, CDR1 is SNHLY and CDR2 FYNNEI. As DNA, the CDR3 is TGTGCCAGCAGGCCGGGACTAGCCGTCACAGATACGCAGTATTTT. Encoded protein: CASRPGLAVTDTQYF.

The J gene is TRBJ2-5, the V gene TRBV7-9, with 7 bases fitting TRBD2. Trimming took 5 bases from V and 2 from J; bases not matched to a gene: 14. Germline CDR1 SEHNR, CDR2 FQNEAQ (reference sequence). The CDR3 contains 17 residues. The CDR3 DNA sequence: TGTGCCAGCAGCGTGGGGAGGGGAATGCCGTCACAAGAGACCCAGTACTTC. This sequence encodes CASSVGRGMPSQETQYF.

The chain is built from TRBV5-4 and TRBJ2-7; 9 bases match TRBD1. CDR1 and CDR2 from the germline V gene are SGHNT and YYREEE (reference sequence). The CDR3 loop spans 15 amino acids. V gave up 4 bases and J gave up 4 bases; unmatched junction bases: 9. This CDR3 is CASSADRGFGYEQYF. The DNA for the CDR3 is TGTGCCAGCAGCGCGGACAGGGGATTTGGGTACGAGCAGTACTTC.

DNA of the CDR3: TGTGCCAGCAGTCCGGGTCGGGGGGGAAAAAACATTCAGTACTTC. This encodes CASSPGRGGKNIQYF. This chain uses TRBV6-5 with TRBJ2-4; the match to TRBD2 covers 8 bases. Trimming at V came to 5 bases and at J to 4 bases, leaving 7 bases not matched to a gene. The CDR3 totals 15 residues. Germline V gene sequence: CDR1 MNHEY, CDR2 SVGAGI.

The chain recombines TRBV4-2 with TRBJ2-5; perhaps TRBD1 as D (6 bases). The CDR3 length is 18 residues. Germline V gene data show CDR1 as LGHNA and CDR2 as YNFKEQ. The V end lost 0 bases, the J end lost 0 bases, and 17 bases lay between the germline ends. CDR3 DNA: TGTGCCAGCAGCCAAGATACCCAGGGGTTTTCGTACCAAGAGACCCAGTACTTC. Translated, it gives CASSQDTQGFSYQETQYF.

The rearrangement uses TRBV2 and TRBJ2-7; D perhaps matches TRBD2 (6 bases). CDR3 size: 14 residues. From germline, CDR1 is SNHLY and CDR2 FYNNEI. V lost 9 bases and J lost 7, with 22 bases in between. CDR3: CARETGPGLREQYF. The CDR3 coding sequence is TGTGCCAGAGAAACGGGACCGGGACTGAGGGAGCAGTACTTC.

The J gene is TRBJ2-2, the V gene TRBV7-2; maybe TRBD1 (5 bases). The CDR3 covers 13 residues. The germline V gene encodes CDR1 SGHTA and CDR2 FQGNSA. Deletions cut 5 bases from V and 12 bases from J, with 16 bases between. CDR3: CASSPATDRKLFF. Here the CDR3 DNA reads TGTGCCAGCAGCCCCGCGACAGACCGGAAGCTGTTTTTT.

The V gene is TRBV7-6, the J gene TRBJ2-2; a weak D match, TRBD2 (7 bases). This CDR3 comprises 18 residues. The V gene lost 7 bases and the J gene lost 4 bases, with 25 bases spanning the gap. CDR1 SGHVS and CDR2 FNYEAQ come from the germline V gene. The CDR3 region is CASTPLIRGGRGTGELFF. The CDR3 DNA sequence: TGTGCCAGCACCCCACTTATAAGGGGGGGCCGGGGCACCGGGGAGCTGTTTTTT.

The gene calls are TRBV3-1 (or the pseudogene TRBV3-2) and TRBJ1-6, with D uncertain. Trimming took 3 bases from V and 3 from J, leaving 12 bases between them. The CDR3 covers 16 residues. In germline, CDR1 is LGHDT, CDR2 YNNKEL (reference sequence). The CDR3 loop reads CASSQFANSYNSPLHF. For the CDR3, the DNA is TGTGCCAGCAGCCAGTTCGCTAACAGCTATAATTCACCCCTCCACTTT.

CDR3 sequence: CASSIMTGVNYGYTF. The CDR3 DNA reads as TGTGCCAGTAGTATAATGACAGGGGTCAACTATGGCTACACCTTC. The chain employs TRBV19 and TRBJ1-2, with TRBD1 identical over 8 bases. The V gene's germline CDR1 is LNHDA and CDR2 SQIVND (reference sequence). This CDR3 comprises 15 residues. The V segment lost 2 bases and the J segment 2 bases; nucleotides outside the gene matches: 4.

The chain is built from TRBV3-1 (or the pseudogene TRBV3-2) and TRBJ2-7; D is uncertain. Germline lookup yields CDR1 LGHDT and CDR2 YNNKEL (reference sequence). Trimming shortened V by 1 base and J by 6 bases, and 19 bases separated the two germline ends. This CDR3 spans 16 amino acids. The CDR3 spells CASSQGLSRMPFEQYF. CDR3 coding DNA: TGTGCCAGCAGCCAAGGGCTCTCGCGGATGCCGTTCGAGCAGTACTTC.

The chain has TRBV6-5 and TRBJ1-6; a possible D gene is TRBD1 (5 bases). V lost 2 bases and J lost 7, with 12 bases in between. CDR1 MNHEY and CDR2 SVGAGI come from the germline V gene. The length of the CDR3 is 15 residues. The CDR3: CASSYGGLRNSPLHF. In DNA, the CDR3 is TGTGCCAGCAGTTACGGGGGGTTGAGGAATTCACCCCTCCACTTT.

This sequence joins TRBV30 and TRBJ2-5; TRBD2 is a possible D gene (5 bases). This CDR3 spans 13 amino acids. The germline V and J ends were trimmed by 3 bases and 2 bases, with 10 bases remaining between them. From germline, CDR1 is GTSNPN and CDR2 SVGIG (reference sequence). CDR3: CAWSGPGQETQYF. CDR3 bases: TGTGCCTGGAGCGGTCCGGGGCAAGAGACCCAGTACTTC.

The chain has TRBV27 and TRBJ1-1, with D hard to call. The CDR3 consists of 13 residues. The ends were cut back, 6 bases at V and 0 bases at J, with 8 bases in the middle. Germline lookup yields CDR1 MNHEY and CDR2 SMNVEV (reference sequence). The CDR3 DNA is TGTGCCAGCAGCCCCAACATGAACACTGAAGCTTTCTTT. Residues: CASSPNMNTEAFF.